This section outlines one T cell receptor (beta chain) sequence together with its context. These data come from a study of blood T cell repertoires in COVID-19. Study at large: Samples taken during acute and convalescent COVID-19 were collected in the United States, Italy and Spain. The cDNA or gDNA used as material had been derived from T cells, B-cell-depleted T cells, or PBMCs.

Profiling relied on immunoSEQ multiplex PCR, and the TCRdb table lists in-frame clones only, not all of them. Of about 220,000 clones in the sample, 70% to 85% are singletons; the top ten hold approximately 1.2%. Adults between roughly 18 and 90 years of age took part from 24 US areas. Which cohort a participant joined came from the clinical history participants gave. The source material was PBMCs or T cells enriched from blood (not recorded which). This sequence originates from a woman aged 40 to 50 with acute COVID-19.

CDR3 sequence: CASSNPRTGGKGTGELFF. CDR3 DNA sequence: TGTGCCAGTAGTAACCCTAGGACAGGGGGCAAGGGGACCGGGGAGCTGTTTTTT. The chain employs TRBV19 and TRBJ2-2; TRBD1 matches 11 bases. Germline values: CDR1 LNHDA, CDR2 SQIVND (reference sequence). The V segment lost 4 bases and the J segment 5 bases; nucleotides outside the gene matches: 12. This CDR3 is 18 amino acids long.